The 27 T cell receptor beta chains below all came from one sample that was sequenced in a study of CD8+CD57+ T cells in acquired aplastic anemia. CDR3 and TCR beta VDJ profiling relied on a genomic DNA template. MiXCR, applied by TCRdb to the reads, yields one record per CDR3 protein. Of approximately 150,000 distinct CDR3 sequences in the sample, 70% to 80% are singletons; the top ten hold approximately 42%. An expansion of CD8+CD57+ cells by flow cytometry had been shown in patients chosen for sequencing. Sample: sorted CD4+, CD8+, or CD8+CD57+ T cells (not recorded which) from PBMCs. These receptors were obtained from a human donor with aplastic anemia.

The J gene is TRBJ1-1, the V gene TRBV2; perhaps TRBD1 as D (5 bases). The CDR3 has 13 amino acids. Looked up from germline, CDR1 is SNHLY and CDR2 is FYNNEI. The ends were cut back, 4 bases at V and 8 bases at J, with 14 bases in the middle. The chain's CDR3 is CASSVHSQGEAFF. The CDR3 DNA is TGTGCCAGCAGTGTACATTCTCAGGGCGAAGCTTTCTTT.

The chain's CDR3 is CASSQENRLYGYTF. CDR3 DNA: TGTGCCAGCAGCCAAGAAAATCGCCTCTATGGCTACACCTTC. The V and J genes are TRBV14 and TRBJ1-2; D is unclear. The CDR3 extends over 14 amino acids. The V gene lost 0 bases and the J gene lost 4 bases, with 9 bases spanning the gap. Germline CDR1 and CDR2: SGHDN and FVKESK.

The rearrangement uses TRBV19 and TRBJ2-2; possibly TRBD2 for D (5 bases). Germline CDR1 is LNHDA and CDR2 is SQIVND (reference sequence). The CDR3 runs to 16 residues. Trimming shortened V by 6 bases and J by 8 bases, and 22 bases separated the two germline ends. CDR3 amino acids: CASRIGDGGEPGELFF. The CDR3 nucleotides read TGTGCCAGTAGGATTGGCGACGGAGGCGAACCGGGGGAGCTGTTTTTT.

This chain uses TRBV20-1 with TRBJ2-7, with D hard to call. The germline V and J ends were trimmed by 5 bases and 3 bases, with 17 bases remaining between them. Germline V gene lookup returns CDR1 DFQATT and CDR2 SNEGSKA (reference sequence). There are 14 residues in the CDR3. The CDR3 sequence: CSALGLGLIYEQYF. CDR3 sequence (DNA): TGCAGTGCTCTAGGGTTAGGCCTGATCTACGAGCAGTACTTC.

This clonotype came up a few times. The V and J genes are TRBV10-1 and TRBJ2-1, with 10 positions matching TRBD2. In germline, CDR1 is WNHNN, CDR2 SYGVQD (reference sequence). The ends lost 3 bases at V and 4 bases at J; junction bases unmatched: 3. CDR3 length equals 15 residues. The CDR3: CASSDRTSGYNEQFF. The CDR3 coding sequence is TGCGCCAGCAGTGATCGGACTAGCGGTTACAATGAGCAGTTCTTC.

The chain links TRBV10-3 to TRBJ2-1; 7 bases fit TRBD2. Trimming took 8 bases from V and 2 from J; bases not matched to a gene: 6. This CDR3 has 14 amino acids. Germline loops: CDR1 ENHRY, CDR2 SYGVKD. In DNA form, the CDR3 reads TGTGCCATCGAAGGCGGGGGAGCCTACAATGAGCAGTTCTTC. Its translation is CAIEGGGAYNEQFF.

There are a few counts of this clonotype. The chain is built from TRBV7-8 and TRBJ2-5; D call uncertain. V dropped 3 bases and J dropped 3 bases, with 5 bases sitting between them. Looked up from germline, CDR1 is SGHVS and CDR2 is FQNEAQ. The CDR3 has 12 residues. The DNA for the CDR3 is TGTGCCAGCAGCTTGGTAAAAGAGACCCAGTACTTC. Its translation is CASSLVKETQYF.

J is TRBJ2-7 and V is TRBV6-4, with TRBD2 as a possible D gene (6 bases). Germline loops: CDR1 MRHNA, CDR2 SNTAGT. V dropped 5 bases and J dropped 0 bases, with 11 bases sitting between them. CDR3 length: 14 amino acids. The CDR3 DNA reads TGTGCCAGCAGTTACGAGCGGGCCTCCTACGAGCAGTACTTC. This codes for CASSYERASYEQYF.

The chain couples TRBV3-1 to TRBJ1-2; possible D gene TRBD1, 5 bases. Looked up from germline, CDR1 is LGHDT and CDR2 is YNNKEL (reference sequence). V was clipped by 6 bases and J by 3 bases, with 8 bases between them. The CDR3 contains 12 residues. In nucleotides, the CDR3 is TGTGCCAGCAGTAAGGGGTACTATGGCTACACCTTC. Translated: CASSKGYYGYTF.

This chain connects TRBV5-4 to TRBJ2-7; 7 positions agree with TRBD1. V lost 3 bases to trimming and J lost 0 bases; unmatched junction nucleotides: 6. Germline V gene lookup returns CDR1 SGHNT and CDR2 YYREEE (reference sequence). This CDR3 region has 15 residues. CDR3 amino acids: CASSSGQESSYEQYF. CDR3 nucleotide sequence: TGTGCCAGCAGCTCCGGACAGGAGAGCTCCTACGAGCAGTACTTC.

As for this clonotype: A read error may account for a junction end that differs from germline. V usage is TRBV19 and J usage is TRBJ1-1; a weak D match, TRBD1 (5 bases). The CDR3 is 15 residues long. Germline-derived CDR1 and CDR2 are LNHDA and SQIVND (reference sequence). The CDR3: CASTTEGRANTEAFF. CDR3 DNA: TGTGCCAGTACAACTGAGGGGCGGGCGAACACTGAGGCTTTCTTT.

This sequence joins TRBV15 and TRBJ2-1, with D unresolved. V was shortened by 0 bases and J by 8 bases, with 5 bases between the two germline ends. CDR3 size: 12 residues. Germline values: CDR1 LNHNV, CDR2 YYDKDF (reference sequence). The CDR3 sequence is CATSRDLYEQFF. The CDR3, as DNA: TGTGCCACCAGCAGAGATCTATATGAGCAGTTCTTC.

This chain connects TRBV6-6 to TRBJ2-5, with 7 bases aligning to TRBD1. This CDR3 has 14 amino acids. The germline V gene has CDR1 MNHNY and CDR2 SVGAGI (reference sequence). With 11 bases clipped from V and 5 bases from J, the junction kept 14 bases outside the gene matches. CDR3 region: CAGNKDRLSETQYF. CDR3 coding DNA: TGTGCCGGCAACAAGGACAGGTTGTCGGAGACCCAGTACTTC.

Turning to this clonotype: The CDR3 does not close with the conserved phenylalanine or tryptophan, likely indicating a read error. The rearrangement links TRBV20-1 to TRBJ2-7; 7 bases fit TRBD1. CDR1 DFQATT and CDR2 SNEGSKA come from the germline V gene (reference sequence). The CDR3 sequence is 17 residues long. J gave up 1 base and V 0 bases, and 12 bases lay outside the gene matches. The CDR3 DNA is TGCAGTGCTAGAGATTCAGGCAGGGGGACAGCTTCCTACGAGCAGTACCTC. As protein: CSARDSGRGTASYEQYL.

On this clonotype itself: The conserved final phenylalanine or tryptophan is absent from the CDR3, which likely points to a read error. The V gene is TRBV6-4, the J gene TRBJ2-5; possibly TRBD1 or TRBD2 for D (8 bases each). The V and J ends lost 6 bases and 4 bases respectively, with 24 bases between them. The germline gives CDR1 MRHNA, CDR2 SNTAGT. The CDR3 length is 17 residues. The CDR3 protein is CASSLGQVAGGGETQYL. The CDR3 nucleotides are TGTGCCAGCAGCTTGGGACAGGTCGCGGGGGGAGGAGAGACCCAGTACCTC.

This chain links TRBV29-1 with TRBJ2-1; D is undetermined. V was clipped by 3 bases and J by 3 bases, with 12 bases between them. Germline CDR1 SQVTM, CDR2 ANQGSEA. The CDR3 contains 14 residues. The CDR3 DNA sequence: TGCAGCGTTGAGTCGCCTGCCGTCTACAATGAGCAGTTCTTC. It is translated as CSVESPAVYNEQFF.

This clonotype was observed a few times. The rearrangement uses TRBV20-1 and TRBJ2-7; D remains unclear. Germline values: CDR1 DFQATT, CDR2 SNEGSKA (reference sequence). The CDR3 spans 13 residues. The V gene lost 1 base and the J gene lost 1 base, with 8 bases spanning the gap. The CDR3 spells CSARVGRSYEQYF. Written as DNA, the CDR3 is TGCAGTGCTAGAGTGGGCAGGTCCTACGAGCAGTACTTC.

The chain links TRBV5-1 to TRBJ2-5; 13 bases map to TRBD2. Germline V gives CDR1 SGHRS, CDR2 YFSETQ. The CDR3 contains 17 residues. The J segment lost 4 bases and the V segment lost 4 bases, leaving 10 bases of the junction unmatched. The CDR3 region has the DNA TGCGCCAGCAGCCCAGGGACTAGCGGGGTGGGCCGAGAGACCCAGTACTTC. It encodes CASSPGTSGVGRETQYF.

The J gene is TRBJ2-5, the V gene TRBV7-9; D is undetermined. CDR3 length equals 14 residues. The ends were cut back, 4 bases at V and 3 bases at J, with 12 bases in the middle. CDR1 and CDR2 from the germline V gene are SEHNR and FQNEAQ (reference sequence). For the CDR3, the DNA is TGTGCCAGCAGCTCGTTGACAAGGGAAGAGACCCAGTACTTC. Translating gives CASSSLTREETQYF.

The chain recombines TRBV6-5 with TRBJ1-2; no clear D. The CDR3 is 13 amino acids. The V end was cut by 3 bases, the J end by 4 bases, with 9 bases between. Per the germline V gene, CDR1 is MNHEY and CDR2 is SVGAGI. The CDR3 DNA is TGTGCCAGCAGTTATAGCGCCTCCTATGGCTACACCTTC. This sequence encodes CASSYSASYGYTF.

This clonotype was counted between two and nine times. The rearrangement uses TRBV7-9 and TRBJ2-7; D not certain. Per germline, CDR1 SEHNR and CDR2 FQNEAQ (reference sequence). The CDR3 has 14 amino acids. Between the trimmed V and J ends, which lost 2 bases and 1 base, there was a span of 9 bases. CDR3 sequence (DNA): TGTGCCAGCAGCTTAAGCCCGCAATCCTACGAGCAGTACTTC. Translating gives CASSLSPQSYEQYF.

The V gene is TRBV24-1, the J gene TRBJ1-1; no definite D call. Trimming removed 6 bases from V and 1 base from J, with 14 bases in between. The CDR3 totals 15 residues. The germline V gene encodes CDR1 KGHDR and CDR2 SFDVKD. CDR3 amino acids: CATSPPPHPNTEAFF. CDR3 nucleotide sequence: TGTGCCACCAGTCCCCCCCCGCACCCGAACACTGAAGCTTTCTTT.

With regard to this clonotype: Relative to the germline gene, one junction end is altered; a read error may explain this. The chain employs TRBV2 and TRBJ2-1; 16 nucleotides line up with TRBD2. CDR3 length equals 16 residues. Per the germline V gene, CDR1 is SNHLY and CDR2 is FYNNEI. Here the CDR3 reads CASREGTSGRVGEQFF. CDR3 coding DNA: TGTGCCAGCAGGGAAGGGACTAGCGGGAGGGTTGGTGAGCAGTTCTTC.

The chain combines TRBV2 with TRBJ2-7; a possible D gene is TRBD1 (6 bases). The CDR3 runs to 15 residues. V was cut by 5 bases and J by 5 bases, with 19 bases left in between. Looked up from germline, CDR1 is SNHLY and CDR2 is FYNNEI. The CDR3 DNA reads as TGTGCCAGCAGTACCGAGGCCAGGGGTCGGGACGAGCAGTACTTC. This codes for CASSTEARGRDEQYF.

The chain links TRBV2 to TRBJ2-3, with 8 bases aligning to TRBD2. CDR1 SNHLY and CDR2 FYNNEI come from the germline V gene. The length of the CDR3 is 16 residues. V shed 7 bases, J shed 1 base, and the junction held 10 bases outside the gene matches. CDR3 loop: CASTASSTSGTDTQYF. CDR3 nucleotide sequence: TGTGCCAGCACAGCGTCGTCGACTAGCGGCACAGATACGCAGTATTTT.

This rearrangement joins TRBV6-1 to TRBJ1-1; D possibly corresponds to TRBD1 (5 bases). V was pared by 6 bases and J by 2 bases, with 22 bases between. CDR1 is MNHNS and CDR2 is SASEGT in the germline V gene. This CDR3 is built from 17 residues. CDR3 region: CASRFSDTTSGNTEAFF. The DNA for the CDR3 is TGTGCCAGCAGGTTTTCGGACACCACATCTGGAAACACTGAAGCTTTCTTT.

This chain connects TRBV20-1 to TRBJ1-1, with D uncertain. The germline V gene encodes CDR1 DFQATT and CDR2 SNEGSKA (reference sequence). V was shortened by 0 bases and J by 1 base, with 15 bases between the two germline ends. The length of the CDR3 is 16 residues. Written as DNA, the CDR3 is TGCAGTGCTAGAGATTCGGCGGGGAGGAGGAACACTGAAGCTTTCTTT. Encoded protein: CSARDSAGRRNTEAFF.